The clone carrying this TCR beta chain came up a few times. Its specificity is not known. This record belongs to a study of identical twins. The study's findings and limits: Conclusions relied on cross-sectional statistical analysis, not following the same donors.

Germline values: CDR1 MNHNS, CDR2 SASEGT. The V gene lost 8 bases and the J gene lost 8 bases, with 15 bases spanning the gap. The CDR3 covers 13 residues. Addition of a universal primer site occurred through template switching, and cDNA carried unique molecular identifiers. TCRdb fed the 5' RACE reads into MiXCR, producing one record per CDR3 protein. The table has 500,000 to 600,000 distinct CDR3 sequences, less than 25% seen once. These data were also reused for a study on T cells expressing NK-cell markers.

This sequence originates from a woman aged 18-29 years in good health. Material: CD4+ T cells sorted from blood. J is TRBJ1-4 and V is TRBV6-1, with D maybe TRBD1 (5 bases). The CDR3 DNA reads as TGTGCCAGCGGCCTTAGGGGATCGGAAAAACTGTTTTTT. This sequence encodes CASGLRGSEKLFF.